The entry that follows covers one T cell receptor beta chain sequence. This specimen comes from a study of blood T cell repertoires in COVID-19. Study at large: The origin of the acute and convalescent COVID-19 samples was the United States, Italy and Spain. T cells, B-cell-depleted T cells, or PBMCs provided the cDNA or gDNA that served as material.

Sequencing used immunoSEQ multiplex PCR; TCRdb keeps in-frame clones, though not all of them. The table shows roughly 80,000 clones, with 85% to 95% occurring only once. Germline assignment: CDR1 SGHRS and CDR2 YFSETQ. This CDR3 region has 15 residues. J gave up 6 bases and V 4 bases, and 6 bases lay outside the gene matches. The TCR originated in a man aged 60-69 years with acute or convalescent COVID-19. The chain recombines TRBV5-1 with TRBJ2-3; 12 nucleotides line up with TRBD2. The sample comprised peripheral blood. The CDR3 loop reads CASSIQTSGSDTQYF. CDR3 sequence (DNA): TGCGCCAGCAGCATCCAGACTAGCGGGAGTGATACGCAGTATTTT.